These T cell receptor beta chains were read from a single sample in a study of identical twins. A single record per CDR3 protein comes from TCRdb applying MiXCR to the 5' RACE reads. The data show about 470,000 distinct CDR3 sequences, with roughly a quarter seen just once and about 2.9% held by the top ten. This sample also appeared in a second study, on T cells expressing NK-cell markers.

Sample: CD4+ T cells sorted from blood. The receptors shown here come from a woman under 30 in good health. Each CDR3 is given with its conserved first and last residue. Fields, in order: J gene, V gene, D gene, clone size, CDR3 protein, CDR3 DNA. The D gene is left open where the match is weak. Only some rows state a clone size, as once, few, many or a class for expanded clones.

J gene: TRBJ2-5
V gene: TRBV15
D gene: TRBD2
clone size: few
CDR3 protein: CATSRVLAGKTQYF
CDR3 DNA: TGTGCCACCAGCAGAGTCCTAGCGGGCAAGACCCAGTACTTC

J gene: TRBJ2-1
V gene: TRBV6-2/TRBV6-3
D gene: TRBD2
clone size: -
CDR3 protein: CASSELAGDYNEQFF
CDR3 DNA: TGTGCCAGCAGCGAACTAGCGGGAGACTACAATGAGCAGTTCTTC

J gene: TRBJ2-7
V gene: TRBV13
D gene: -
clone size: -
CDR3 protein: CASSLGSWFSDRSSYEQYF
CDR3 DNA: TGTGCCAGCAGCTTAGGCTCTTGGTTTTCGGACAGAAGCTCCTACGAGCAGTACTTC

J gene: TRBJ2-1
V gene: TRBV12-3/TRBV12-4
D gene: -
clone size: -
CDR3 protein: CASSLGGIDEQFF
CDR3 DNA: TGTGCCAGCAGTTTAGGGGGGATTGATGAGCAGTTCTTC

J gene: TRBJ1-1
V gene: TRBV6-4
D gene: -
clone size: -
CDR3 protein: CASSDTEAFF
CDR3 DNA: TGTGCCAGCAGTGACACTGAAGCTTTCTTT

J gene: TRBJ2-7
V gene: TRBV18
D gene: -
clone size: once
CDR3 protein: CASTTSILQGYEQYF
CDR3 DNA: TGTGCCAGCACTACCTCAATATTACAGGGTTACGAGCAGTACTTC

J gene: TRBJ2-7
V gene: TRBV12-3/TRBV12-4
D gene: TRBD2
clone size: -
CDR3 protein: CASSLGGGRDYEQYF
CDR3 DNA: TGTGCCAGCAGTTTGGGGGGGGGAAGAGACTACGAGCAGTACTTC

J gene: TRBJ2-7
V gene: TRBV12-3/TRBV12-4
D gene: -
clone size: -
CDR3 protein: CASTLGASYEQYF
CDR3 DNA: TGTGCCAGCACCTTGGGTGCTTCCTACGAGCAGTACTTC

J gene: TRBJ1-2
V gene: TRBV5-1
D gene: -
clone size: many
CDR3 protein: CASSLGRDGSGYTF
CDR3 DNA: TGCGCCAGCAGCTTGGGCCGGGACGGTTCAGGCTACACCTTC

J gene: TRBJ1-2
V gene: TRBV20-1
D gene: -
clone size: few
CDR3 protein: CSASTGPEGYTF
CDR3 DNA: TGCAGTGCGTCCACAGGCCCCGAGGGCTACACCTTC

J gene: TRBJ2-1
V gene: TRBV5-1
D gene: -
clone size: -
CDR3 protein: CASSPDPSSYNEQFF
CDR3 DNA: TGCGCCAGCAGCCCGGACCCGTCCTCCTACAATGAGCAGTTCTTC

J gene: TRBJ2-1
V gene: TRBV15
D gene: -
clone size: many
CDR3 protein: CATSRDGDEQFF
CDR3 DNA: TGTGCCACCAGCAGAGATGGAGACGAGCAGTTCTTC

J gene: TRBJ2-3
V gene: TRBV6-2/TRBV6-3
D gene: -
clone size: few
CDR3 protein: CASSQPEDADTQYF
CDR3 DNA: TGTGCCAGCAGTCAGCCGGAGGATGCAGATACGCAGTATTTT

J gene: TRBJ1-1
V gene: TRBV5-4
D gene: TRBD1
clone size: -
CDR3 protein: CASSSTGTVNTEAFF
CDR3 DNA: TGTGCCAGCAGCTCCACCGGGACAGTGAACACTGAAGCTTTCTTT

J gene: TRBJ2-1
V gene: TRBV5-1
D gene: TRBD2
clone size: -
CDR3 protein: CASSPRTSGRNEQFF
CDR3 DNA: TGCGCCAGCAGCCCGCGGACTAGCGGGAGGAATGAGCAGTTCTTC

J gene: TRBJ2-1
V gene: TRBV4-2
D gene: -
clone size: -
CDR3 protein: CASSQGIVRDNEQFF
CDR3 DNA: TGTGCCAGCAGCCAAGGGATAGTTCGCGACAATGAGCAGTTCTTC

J gene: TRBJ1-4
V gene: TRBV7-2
D gene: -
clone size: -
CDR3 protein: CASSPQVATNEKLFF
CDR3 DNA: TGTGCCAGCAGCCCGCAGGTGGCCACTAATGAAAAACTGTTTTTT

J gene: TRBJ2-3
V gene: TRBV20-1
D gene: TRBD2
clone size: -
CDR3 protein: CSAILAGAVEDTQYF
CDR3 DNA: TGCAGTGCCATCTTAGCGGGAGCTGTGGAAGATACGCAGTATTTT